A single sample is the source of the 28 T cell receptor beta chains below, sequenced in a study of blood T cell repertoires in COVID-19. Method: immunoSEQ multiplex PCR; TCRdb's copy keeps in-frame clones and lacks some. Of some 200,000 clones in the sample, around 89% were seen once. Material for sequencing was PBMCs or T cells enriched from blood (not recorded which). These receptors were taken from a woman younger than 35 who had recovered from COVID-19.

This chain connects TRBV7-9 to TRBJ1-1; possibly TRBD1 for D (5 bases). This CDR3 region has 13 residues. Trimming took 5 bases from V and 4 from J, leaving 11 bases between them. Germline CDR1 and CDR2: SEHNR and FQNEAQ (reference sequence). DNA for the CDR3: TGTGCCAGCAGCCGGGAGGGGAGCACTGAAGCTTTCTTT. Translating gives CASSREGSTEAFF.

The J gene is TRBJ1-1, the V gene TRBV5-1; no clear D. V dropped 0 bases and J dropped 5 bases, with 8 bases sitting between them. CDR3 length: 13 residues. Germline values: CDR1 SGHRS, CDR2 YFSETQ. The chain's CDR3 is CASSLGGFTEAFF. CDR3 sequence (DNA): TGCGCCAGCAGCTTGGGAGGGTTTACTGAAGCTTTCTTT.

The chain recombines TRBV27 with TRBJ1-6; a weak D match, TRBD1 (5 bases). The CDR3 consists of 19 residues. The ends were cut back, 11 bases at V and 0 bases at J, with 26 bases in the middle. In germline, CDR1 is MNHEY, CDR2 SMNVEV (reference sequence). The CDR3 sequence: CAGTQTAYLTSSYNSPLHF. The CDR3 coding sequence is TGTGCCGGAACCCAGACAGCCTACCTGACCAGCTCCTATAATTCACCCCTCCACTTT.

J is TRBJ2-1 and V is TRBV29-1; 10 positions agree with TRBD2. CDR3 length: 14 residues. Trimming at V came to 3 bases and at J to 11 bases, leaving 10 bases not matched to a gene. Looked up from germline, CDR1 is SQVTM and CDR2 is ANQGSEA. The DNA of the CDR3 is TGCAGCGTTGAGCCCAGCGGGGGGGCCGTGCAGCAGTTCTTC. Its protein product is CSVEPSGGAVQQFF.

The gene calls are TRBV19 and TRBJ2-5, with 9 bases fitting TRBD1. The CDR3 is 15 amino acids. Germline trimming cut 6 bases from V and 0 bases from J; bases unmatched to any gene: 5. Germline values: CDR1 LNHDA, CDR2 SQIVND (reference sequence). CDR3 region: CASRGQGPYQETQYF. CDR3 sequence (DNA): TGTGCCAGTAGGGGACAGGGCCCGTACCAAGAGACCCAGTACTTC.

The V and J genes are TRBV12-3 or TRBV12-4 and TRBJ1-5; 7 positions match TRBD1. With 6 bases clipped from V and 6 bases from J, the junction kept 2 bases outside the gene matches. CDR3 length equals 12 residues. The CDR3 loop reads CASSRQGQPQHF. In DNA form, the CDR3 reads TGTGCCAGCAGCCGACAGGGTCAGCCCCAGCATTTT.

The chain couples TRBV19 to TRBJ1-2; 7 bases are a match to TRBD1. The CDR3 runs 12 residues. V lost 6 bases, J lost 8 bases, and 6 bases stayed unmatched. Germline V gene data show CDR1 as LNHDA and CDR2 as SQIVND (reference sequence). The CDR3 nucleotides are TGTGCCAGTAGAGAGGGGGCTAGAGGCTACACCTTC. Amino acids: CASREGARGYTF.

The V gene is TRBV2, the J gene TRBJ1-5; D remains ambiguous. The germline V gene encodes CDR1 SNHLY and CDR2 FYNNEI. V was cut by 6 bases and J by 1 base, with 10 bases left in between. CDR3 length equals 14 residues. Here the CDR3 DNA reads TGTGCCAGCAGAGGTCAGCGGAGCAATCAGCCCCAGCATTTT. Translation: CASRGQRSNQPQHF.

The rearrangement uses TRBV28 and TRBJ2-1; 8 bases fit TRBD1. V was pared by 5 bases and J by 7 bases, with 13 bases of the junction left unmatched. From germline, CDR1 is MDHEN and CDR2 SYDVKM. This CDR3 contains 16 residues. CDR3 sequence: CASSGADRVSLNEQFF. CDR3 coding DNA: TGTGCCAGCAGTGGGGCGGACAGGGTCTCCTTGAATGAGCAGTTCTTC.

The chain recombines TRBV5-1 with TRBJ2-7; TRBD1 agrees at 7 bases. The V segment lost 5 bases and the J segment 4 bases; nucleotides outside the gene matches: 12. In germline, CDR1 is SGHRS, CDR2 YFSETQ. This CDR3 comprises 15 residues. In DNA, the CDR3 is TGCGCCAGCAGACCCTTACCGGGACAGACTTACGAGCAGTACTTC. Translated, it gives CASRPLPGQTYEQYF.

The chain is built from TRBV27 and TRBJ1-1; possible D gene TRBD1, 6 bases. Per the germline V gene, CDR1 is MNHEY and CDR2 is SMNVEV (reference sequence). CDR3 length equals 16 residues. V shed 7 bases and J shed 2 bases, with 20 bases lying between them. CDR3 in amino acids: CASKSGASITNTEAFF. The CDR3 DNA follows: TGTGCCAGCAAATCAGGGGCCTCTATTACCAACACTGAAGCTTTCTTT.

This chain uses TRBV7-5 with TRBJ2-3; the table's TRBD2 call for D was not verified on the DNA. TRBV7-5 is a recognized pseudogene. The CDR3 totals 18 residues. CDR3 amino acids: CVRSLALLAGNPTDTQYF. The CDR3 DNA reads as TGTGTCAGAAGCTTAGCGCTTCTAGCGGGGAACCCCACAGATACGCAGTATTTT.

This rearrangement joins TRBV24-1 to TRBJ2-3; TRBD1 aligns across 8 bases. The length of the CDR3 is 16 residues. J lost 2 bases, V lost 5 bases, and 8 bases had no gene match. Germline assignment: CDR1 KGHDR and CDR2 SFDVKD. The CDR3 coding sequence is TGTGCCACCAGTGGTTGGACAGGGACGACCACAGATACGCAGTATTTT. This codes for CATSGWTGTTTDTQYF.

CDR3 region: CASSLKVAGVTDTQYF. CDR3 in DNA: TGTGCCAGCAGTTTGAAGGTAGCGGGGGTCACAGATACGCAGTATTTT. The V gene is TRBV27, the J gene TRBJ2-3; TRBD2 matches at 9 bases. The germline V gene has CDR1 MNHEY and CDR2 SMNVEV (reference sequence). The CDR3 is 16 residues long. With 3 bases clipped from V and 2 bases from J, the junction kept 6 bases outside the gene matches.

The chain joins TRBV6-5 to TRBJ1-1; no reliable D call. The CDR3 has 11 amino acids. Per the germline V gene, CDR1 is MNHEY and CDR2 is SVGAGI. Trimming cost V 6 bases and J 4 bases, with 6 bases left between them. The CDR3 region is CASSRGTEAFF. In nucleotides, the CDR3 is TGTGCCAGCAGCCGCGGCACTGAAGCTTTCTTT.

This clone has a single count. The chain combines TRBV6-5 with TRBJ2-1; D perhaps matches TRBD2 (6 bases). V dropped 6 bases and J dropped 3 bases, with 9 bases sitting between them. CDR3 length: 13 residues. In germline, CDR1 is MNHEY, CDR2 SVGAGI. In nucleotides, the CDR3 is TGTGCCAGCAGCGCGGGATACTACAATGAGCAGTTCTTC. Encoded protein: CASSAGYYNEQFF.

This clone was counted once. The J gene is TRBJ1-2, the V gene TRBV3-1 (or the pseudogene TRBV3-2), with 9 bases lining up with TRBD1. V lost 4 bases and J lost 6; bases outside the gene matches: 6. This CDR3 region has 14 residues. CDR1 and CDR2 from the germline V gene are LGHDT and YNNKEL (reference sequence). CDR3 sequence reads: CASSPQGAWDGYTF. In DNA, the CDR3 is TGTGCCAGCAGCCCACAGGGGGCCTGGGATGGCTACACCTTC.

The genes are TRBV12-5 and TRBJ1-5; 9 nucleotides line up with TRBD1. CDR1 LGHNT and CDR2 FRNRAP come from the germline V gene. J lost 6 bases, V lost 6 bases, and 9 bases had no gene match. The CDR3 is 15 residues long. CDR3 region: CASGSGTGTGQPQHF. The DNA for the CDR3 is TGTGCTAGTGGCTCCGGGACAGGGACCGGTCAGCCCCAGCATTTT.

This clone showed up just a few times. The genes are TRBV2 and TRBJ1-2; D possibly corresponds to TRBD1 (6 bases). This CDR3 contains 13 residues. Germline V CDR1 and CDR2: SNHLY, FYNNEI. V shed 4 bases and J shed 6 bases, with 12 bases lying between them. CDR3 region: CASSGQETDGYTF. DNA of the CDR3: TGTGCCAGCAGTGGACAGGAGACGGATGGCTACACCTTC.

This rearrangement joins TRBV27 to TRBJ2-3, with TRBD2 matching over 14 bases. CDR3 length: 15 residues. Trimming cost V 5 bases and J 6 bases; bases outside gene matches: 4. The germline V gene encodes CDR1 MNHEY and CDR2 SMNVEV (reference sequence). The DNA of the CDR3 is TGTGCCAGCAGTACGACTAGCGGGGGGGCGGATACGCAGTATTTT. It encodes CASSTTSGGADTQYF.

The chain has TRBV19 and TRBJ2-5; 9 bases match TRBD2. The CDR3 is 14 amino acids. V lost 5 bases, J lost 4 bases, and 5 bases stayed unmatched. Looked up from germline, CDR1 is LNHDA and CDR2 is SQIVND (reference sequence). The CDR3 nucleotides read TGTGCCAGTAGTCTCGATAGCGGGGGAGAGACCCAGTACTTC. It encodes CASSLDSGGETQYF.

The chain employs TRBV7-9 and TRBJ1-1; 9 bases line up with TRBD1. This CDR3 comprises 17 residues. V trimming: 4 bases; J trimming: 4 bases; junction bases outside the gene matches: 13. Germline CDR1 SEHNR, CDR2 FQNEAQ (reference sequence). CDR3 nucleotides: TGTGCCAGCAGCTCGGACAGGGGACACCTGGTCGTCACTGAAGCTTTCTTT. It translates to CASSSDRGHLVVTEAFF.

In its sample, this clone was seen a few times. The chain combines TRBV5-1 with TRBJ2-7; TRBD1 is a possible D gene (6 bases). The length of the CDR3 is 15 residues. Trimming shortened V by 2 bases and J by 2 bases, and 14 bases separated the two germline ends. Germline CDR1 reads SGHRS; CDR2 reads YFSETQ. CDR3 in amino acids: CASSFVSGETYEQYF. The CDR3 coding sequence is TGCGCCAGCAGCTTTGTTTCAGGGGAAACCTACGAGCAGTACTTC.

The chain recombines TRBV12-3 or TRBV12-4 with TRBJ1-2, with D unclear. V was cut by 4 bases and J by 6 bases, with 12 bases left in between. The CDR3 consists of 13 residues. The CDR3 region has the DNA TGTGCCAGCAGTTCCTGGGCTACAGATGGCTACACCTTC. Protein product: CASSSWATDGYTF.

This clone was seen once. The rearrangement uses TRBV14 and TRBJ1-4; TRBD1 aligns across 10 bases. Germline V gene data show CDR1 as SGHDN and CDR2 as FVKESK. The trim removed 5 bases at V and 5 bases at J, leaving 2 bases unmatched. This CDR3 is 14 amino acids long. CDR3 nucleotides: TGTGCCAGCAGCTTGGACAGGGGGAATGAAAAACTGTTTTTT. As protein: CASSLDRGNEKLFF.

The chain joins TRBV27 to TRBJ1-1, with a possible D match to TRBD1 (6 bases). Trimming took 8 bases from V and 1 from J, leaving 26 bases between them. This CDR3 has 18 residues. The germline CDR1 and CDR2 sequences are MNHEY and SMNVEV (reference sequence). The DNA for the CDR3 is TGTGCCAGCGCGTCAGTCCGGTATGGGGGCGCGGGGAACACTGAAGCTTTCTTT. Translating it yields CASASVRYGGAGNTEAFF.

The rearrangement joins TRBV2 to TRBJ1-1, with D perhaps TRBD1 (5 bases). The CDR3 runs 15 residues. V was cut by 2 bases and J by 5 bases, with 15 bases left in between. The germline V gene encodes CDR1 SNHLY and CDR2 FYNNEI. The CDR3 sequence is CASSERGPRRTEAFF. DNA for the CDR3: TGTGCCAGCAGTGAAAGGGGCCCCCGAAGGACTGAAGCTTTCTTT.

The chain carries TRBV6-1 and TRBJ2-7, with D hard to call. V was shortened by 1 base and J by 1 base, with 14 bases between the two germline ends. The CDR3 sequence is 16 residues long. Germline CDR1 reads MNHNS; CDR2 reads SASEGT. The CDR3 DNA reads TGTGCCAGCAGTGAAGGGTGGAGATTCGCTTCCTACGAGCAGTACTTC. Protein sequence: CASSEGWRFASYEQYF.